Listed below are T cell receptor beta chains from one sample, sequenced in a study of T cell changes during pregnancy in multiple sclerosis. The table came from immunoSEQ multiplex PCR; TCRdb's copy has only in-frame clones and leaves some out. The sample has tens of thousands of clones, 90% to 95% seen once. This specimen was peripheral blood, taken after pregnancy. The source is a female donor with multiple sclerosis, enrolled in a pregnancy study. The CDR3 runs from the conserved cysteine through the conserved F or W. The D gene is left open where the match is weak. Some rows mark clone size as missing; the rest say once, few, many or name a class of expanded clone.

CDR3,DNA,size,V,J,D
CAISERTDSNQPQHF,TGTGCCATCAGTGAGAGGACTGATTCTAATCAGCCCCAGCATTTT,NA,TRBV10-3,TRBJ1-5,NA
CASSPANTGELFF,TGTGCCAGCAGTCCAGCGAACACCGGGGAGCTGTTTTTT,NA,TRBV28,TRBJ2-2,NA
CASSFSGRDTDTQYF,TGTGCCAGCAGTTTTAGCGGGAGGGACACAGATACGCAGTATTTT,NA,TRBV9,TRBJ2-3,TRBD2
CASSAGTGADTQYF,TGCGCCAGCAGTGCGGGGACAGGGGCAGATACGCAGTATTTT,NA,TRBV10-1,TRBJ2-3,TRBD1
CASQQGTSGAEQFF,TGTGCCAGCCAACAGGGGACTAGCGGGGCTGAGCAGTTCTTC,NA,TRBV6-6,TRBJ2-1,TRBD2
CASSLRGRKNEKLFF,TGCGCCAGCAGCTTGAGGGGCAGGAAGAATGAAAAACTGTTTTTT,NA,TRBV5-1,TRBJ1-4,NA
CASSQSSGVQPQHF,TGTGCCAGCAGTCAGTCTTCAGGGGTCCAGCCCCAGCATTTT,NA,TRBV6-5,TRBJ1-5,NA
CASSLAASGSNEQYF,TGCGCCAGCAGCTTGGCGGCTAGCGGGAGTAACGAGCAGTACTTC,NA,TRBV5-1,TRBJ2-7,TRBD2
CASSYGSEQFF,TGTGCCAGCAGTTACGGGAGTGAGCAGTTCTTC,NA,TRBV6-1,TRBJ2-1,NA
CASSFRPWTSGRGEQYF,TGTGCCAGCAGTTTTAGACCGTGGACTAGCGGGAGGGGGGAGCAGTACTTC,once,TRBV27,TRBJ2-7,TRBD2
CASSVGGAGANVLTF,TGTGCCAGCAGCGTAGGGGGCGCGGGGGCCAACGTCCTGACTTTC,NA,TRBV25-1,TRBJ2-6,TRBD1
CASSILDSYEQYF,TGTGCCAGTAGTATCCTGGACAGCTACGAGCAGTACTTC,NA,TRBV19,TRBJ2-7,NA
CASRDNSEVTQYF,TGCGCCAGCAGAGACAATTCGGAGGTGACCCAGTACTTC,NA,TRBV5-1,TRBJ2-5,NA
CASSEARGLAGVLEQYF,TGTGCCAGCAGTGAAGCGCGGGGGCTAGCGGGAGTACTCGAGCAGTACTTC,NA,TRBV2,TRBJ2-7,TRBD2
CASSPGGGTGELFF,TGTGCCAGCTCACCAGGTGGCGGTACCGGGGAGCTGTTTTTT,NA,TRBV18,TRBJ2-2,NA
CASSYSDSYNGELFF,TGTGCCAGCAGTTACTCGGACAGCTACAACGGGGAGCTGTTTTTT,NA,TRBV6-5,TRBJ2-2,NA
CASSPTTSGRETQYF,TGTGCCAGCAGCCCTACGACTAGCGGGAGGGAGACCCAGTACTTC,NA,TRBV6-1,TRBJ2-5,TRBD2
CASSYRTGGYGYTF,TGTGCCAGTAGTTACCGGACAGGAGGCTATGGCTACACCTTC,few,TRBV19,TRBJ1-2,TRBD1
CASSIGTGGRGEQFF,TGTGCCAGTAGTATAGGGACAGGGGGCAGAGGTGAGCAGTTCTTC,few,TRBV19,TRBJ2-1,TRBD1
CASSDHSGSGYTF,TGTGCCAGCAGTGACCATTCGGGATCTGGCTACACCTTC,NA,TRBV6-4,TRBJ1-2,NA
CASSITTGGVNYGYTF,TGTGCCAGTAGTATCACGACAGGGGGTGTAAACTATGGCTACACCTTC,NA,TRBV19,TRBJ1-2,TRBD1
CASSDSRQGAPLDINQPQHF,TGTGCCAGCAGTGATTCGAGGCAGGGGGCTCCCCTAGATATCAATCAGCCCCAGCATTTT,NA,TRBV6-4,TRBJ1-5,TRBD1
CASSPTGGGEKLFF,TGTGCCAGCAGCCCTACAGGGGGCGGTGAAAAACTGTTTTTT,NA,TRBV5-4,TRBJ1-4,TRBD1
CASSHRLAGTGELFF,TGTGCCAGCAGCCACAGACTAGCGGGAACCGGGGAGCTGTTTTTT,NA,TRBV11-3,TRBJ2-2,TRBD2
CASSIEKVRGRRTGELFF,TGTGCCAGTAGTATAGAAAAGGTCAGGGGGCGTAGGACCGGGGAGCTGTTTTTT,NA,TRBV19,TRBJ2-2,TRBD1
CASRDRAYYEQYF,TGTGCCAGCAGGGACAGGGCCTACTACGAGCAGTACTTC,NA,TRBV2,TRBJ2-7,TRBD1
CASSWARDRGIRNTEAFF,TGTGCCAGCAGTTGGGCGCGGGACAGGGGAATTAGGAACACTGAAGCTTTCTTT,NA,TRBV27,TRBJ1-1,TRBD1
CASSPTWLAGRYF,TGTGCCAGCAGCCCTACTTGGTTAGCGGGAAGGTATTTT,NA,TRBV7-8,TRBJ2-3,TRBD2
CSVGRGNEQFF,TGCAGCGTAGGGCGAGGGAATGAGCAGTTCTTC,NA,TRBV29-1,TRBJ2-1,NA
CASSQDQGAYNEQFF,TGCGCCAGCAGCCAAGATCAGGGGGCCTACAATGAGCAGTTCTTC,NA,TRBV4-1,TRBJ2-1,TRBD1
CASSQDRRDANYGYTF,TGTGCCAGCAGCCAAGATCGCCGGGATGCTAACTATGGCTACACCTTC,NA,TRBV14,TRBJ1-2,NA
CASSSVPGGRSEQFF,TGTGCCAGCAGCTCCGTTCCCGGCGGGAGGTCGGAGCAGTTCTTC,once,TRBV7-2,TRBJ2-1,TRBD2
CASRAPDGYSNQPQHF,TGTGCCAGCAGGGCGCCCGACGGGTATAGCAATCAGCCCCAGCATTTT,NA,TRBV6-4,TRBJ1-5,NA
CASRQGQFYGYTF,TGTGCCAGCAGGCAAGGACAGTTCTATGGCTACACCTTC,NA,TRBV6-5,TRBJ1-2,NA
CAISVYRGNEQFF,TGTGCCATCAGTGTATACAGGGGCAATGAGCAGTTCTTC,NA,TRBV10-3,TRBJ2-1,TRBD1
CASSLTSSGRINEQFF,TGCGCCAGCAGCTTAACCTCTAGCGGGAGGATCAATGAGCAGTTCTTC,NA,TRBV5-1,TRBJ2-1,TRBD2
CASSPRGVIEAFF,TGTGCCAGTAGCCCCAGGGGAGTAATTGAAGCTTTCTTT,NA,TRBV19,TRBJ1-1,NA
CASSQDSGNNQPQHF,TGCGCCAGCAGCCAAGATTCAGGGAACAATCAGCCCCAGCATTTT,NA,TRBV4-3,TRBJ1-5,NA
CASSATVSGNTIYF,TGTGCCAGTAGTGCAACGGTCTCTGGAAACACCATATATTTT,NA,TRBV19,TRBJ1-3,NA
CASSTQASNQPQHF,TGTGCCAGCAGTACCCAGGCGAGCAATCAGCCCCAGCATTTT,NA,TRBV7-2,TRBJ1-5,NA
CASSYGQGNTEAFF,TGTGCCAGCAGTTACGGGCAGGGGAACACTGAAGCTTTCTTT,NA,TRBV6-5,TRBJ1-1,NA
CASSLMGAFEKLFF,TGTGCCAGCAGTTTGATGGGGGCATTTGAAAAACTGTTTTTT,NA,TRBV28,TRBJ1-4,NA